A single sample is the source of the 4 T cell receptor beta chains below, sequenced in a study of T cell responses to AZD1222 COVID-19 vaccine (dated by TCRdb to about 2021). The meaning of the sample's time point label: baseline before first vaccination. The method behind the library was the immunoSEQ multiplex PCR assay. TCRdb's version of the immuneACCESS table is confined to in-frame rearrangements and falls short of the full clone set. An unresolved V gene accounts for under half of the shortfall where checked; the remainder is of unknown origin. This sample holds 150,000 to 200,000 clones; roughly 93% were observed only once. The biggest ten clones account for roughly 0.9% of the sample. Material: peripheral blood, obtained on day 0 of AZD1222 vaccination. The receptors stem from an adult in good health.

This chain joins TRBV30 and TRBJ2-4; tentatively, D is TRBD2 (6 bases). V lost 4 bases and J lost 3, with 10 bases in between. Per germline, CDR1 GTSNPN and CDR2 SVGIG (reference sequence). The CDR3 contains 13 residues. The CDR3 protein is CAWIGSGKNIQYF. The DNA for the CDR3 is TGTGCCTGGATAGGTAGCGGCAAAAACATTCAGTACTTC.

The gene calls are TRBV14 and TRBJ2-2; D is perhaps TRBD1 (6 bases). The CDR3 sequence is 16 residues long. Germline CDR1 reads SGHDN; CDR2 reads FVKESK. V was cut by 1 base and J by 3 bases, with 12 bases left in between. The CDR3 DNA reads as TGTGCCAGCAGCCAAGGTTACAGGGTGGACACCGGGGAGCTGTTTTTT. It yields the protein CASSQGYRVDTGELFF.

The rearrangement joins TRBV3-1 (or the pseudogene TRBV3-2) to TRBJ2-2; D is unresolved. Germline assignment: CDR1 LGHDT and CDR2 YNNKEL (reference sequence). Trimming left V 1 base short and J 4 bases short, with 4 bases between. This CDR3 has 13 residues. The CDR3 nucleotides read TGTGCCAGCAGCCAAGGGGGCACCGGGGAGCTGTTTTTT. Protein product: CASSQGGTGELFF.

The chain carries TRBV12-5 and TRBJ2-1; 7 nucleotides agree with TRBD2. CDR1 and CDR2 from the germline V gene are LGHNT and FRNRAP. After removal of 1 base from V and 3 bases from J, the junction contained 3 bases not matched to a gene. The CDR3 is made up of 15 amino acids. The CDR3 reads CASGLGGTNYNEQFF. DNA of the CDR3: TGTGCTAGTGGTTTGGGAGGGACTAACTACAATGAGCAGTTCTTC.